This T cell receptor (beta chain) derives from a study of T-cell reconstitution after alpha-beta-depleted transplantation in children. Notes on the study in general: The authors attributed T-cell counts and diversity one year after transplant mostly to newly produced T cells. There were some patients whose high TCRbeta diversity at day 60 came from surviving recipient T cells and thymic progenitors. There were reportedly several hundred expanded graft clones from which alpha-beta T cells came about two months after transplant.

Of note for this clonotype: Its antigen is undetermined.

This CDR3 is built from 17 residues. The germline V gene has CDR1 LGHNT and CDR2 FRNRAP. V lost 7 bases and J lost 2; bases outside the gene matches: 15. For TCRbeta, the library was prepared with unique molecular identifiers. TCRdb fed the PCR reads into MiXCR, producing one record per CDR3 protein. The table lists 450,000 to 550,000 distinct CDR3 sequences, about an eighth of them singletons. This TCR was sampled from a female patient between 2 and 10 years old who had a stem cell transplant for aplastic anemia, so the T cells may come from the graft donor. This chain connects TRBV12-5 to TRBJ2-3, with TRBD1 identical over 7 bases. This specimen was PBMCs, mostly from graft donor cells, taken 180 days after TCRalphabeta/CD19-depleted stem cell transplant. CDR3: CASAFYRGHGITDTQYF. Here the CDR3 DNA reads TGTGCTAGTGCTTTTTACAGGGGTCACGGTATCACAGATACGCAGTATTTT. The full variable domain, in which reference TRBV12-5 and TRBJ2-3 provide the parts outside the CDR3, is DARVTQTPRHKVTEMGQEVTMRCQPILGHNTVFWYRQTMMQGLELLAYFRNRAPLDDSGMPKDRFSAEMPDATLATLKIQPSEPRDSAVYFCASAFYRGHGITDTQYFGPGTRLTVL.